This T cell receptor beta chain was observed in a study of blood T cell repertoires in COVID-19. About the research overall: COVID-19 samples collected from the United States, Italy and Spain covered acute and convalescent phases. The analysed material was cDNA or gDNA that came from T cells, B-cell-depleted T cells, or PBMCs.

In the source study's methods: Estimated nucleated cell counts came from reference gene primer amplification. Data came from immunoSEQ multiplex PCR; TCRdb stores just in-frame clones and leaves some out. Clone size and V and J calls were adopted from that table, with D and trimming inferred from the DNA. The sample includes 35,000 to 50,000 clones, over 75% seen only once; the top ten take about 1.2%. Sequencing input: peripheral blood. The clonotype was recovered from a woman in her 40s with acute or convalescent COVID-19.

CDR3 in amino acids: CASSSAPAGTEAFF. In DNA form, the CDR3 reads TGTGCCAGCAGTTCCGCCCCGGCGGGCACTGAAGCTTTCTTT. V and J are TRBV28 and TRBJ1-1, with D unclear. The germline V and J ends were trimmed by 4 bases and 4 bases, with 13 bases remaining between them. The CDR3 is 14 residues long. Germline CDR1 and CDR2: MDHEN and SYDVKM.